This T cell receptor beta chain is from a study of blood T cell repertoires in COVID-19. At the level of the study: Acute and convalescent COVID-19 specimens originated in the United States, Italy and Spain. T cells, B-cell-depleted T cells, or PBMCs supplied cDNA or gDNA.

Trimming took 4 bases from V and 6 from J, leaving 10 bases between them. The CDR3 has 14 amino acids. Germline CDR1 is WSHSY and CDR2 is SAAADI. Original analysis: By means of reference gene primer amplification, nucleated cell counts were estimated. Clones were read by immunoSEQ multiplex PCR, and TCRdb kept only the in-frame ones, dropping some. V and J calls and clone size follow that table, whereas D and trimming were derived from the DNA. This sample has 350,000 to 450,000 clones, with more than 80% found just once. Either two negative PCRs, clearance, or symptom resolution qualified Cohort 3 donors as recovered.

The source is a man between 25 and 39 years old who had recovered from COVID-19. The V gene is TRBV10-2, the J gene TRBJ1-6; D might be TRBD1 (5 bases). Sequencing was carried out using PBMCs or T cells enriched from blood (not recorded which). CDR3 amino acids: CASSVGGTNSPLHF. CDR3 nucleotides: TGCGCCAGCAGTGTAGGAGGGACTAATTCACCCCTCCACTTT.